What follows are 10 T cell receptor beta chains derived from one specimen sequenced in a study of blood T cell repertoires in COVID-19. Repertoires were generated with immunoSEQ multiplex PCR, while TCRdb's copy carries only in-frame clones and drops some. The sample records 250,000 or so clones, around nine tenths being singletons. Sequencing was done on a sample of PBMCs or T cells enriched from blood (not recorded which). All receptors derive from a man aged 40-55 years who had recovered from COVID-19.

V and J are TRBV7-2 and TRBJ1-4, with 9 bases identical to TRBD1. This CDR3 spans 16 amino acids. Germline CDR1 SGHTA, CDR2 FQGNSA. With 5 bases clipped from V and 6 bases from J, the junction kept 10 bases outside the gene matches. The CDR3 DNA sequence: TGTGCCAGCAGCGACCAAGGACAGGGGCTTTATGAAAAACTGTTTTTT. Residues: CASSDQGQGLYEKLFF.

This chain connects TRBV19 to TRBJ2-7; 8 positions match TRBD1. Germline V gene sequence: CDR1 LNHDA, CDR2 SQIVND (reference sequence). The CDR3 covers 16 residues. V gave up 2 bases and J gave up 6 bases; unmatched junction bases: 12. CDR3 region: CASSIPRQGAESEQYF. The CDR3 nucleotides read TGTGCCAGTAGTATACCCCGCCAGGGGGCGGAAAGCGAGCAGTACTTC. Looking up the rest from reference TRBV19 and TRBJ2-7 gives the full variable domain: DGGITQSPKYLFRKEGQNVTLSCEQNLNHDAMYWYRQDPGQGLRLIYYSQIVNDFQKGDIAEGYSVSREKKESFPLTVTSAQKNPTAFYLCASSIPRQGAESEQYFGPGTRLTVT.

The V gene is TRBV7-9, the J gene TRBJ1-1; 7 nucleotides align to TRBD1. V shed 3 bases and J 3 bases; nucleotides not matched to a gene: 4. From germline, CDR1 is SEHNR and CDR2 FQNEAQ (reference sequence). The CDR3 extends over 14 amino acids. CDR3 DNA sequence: TGTGCCAGCAGCTTCACAGGGGTTTACACTGAAGCTTTCTTT. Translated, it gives CASSFTGVYTEAFF. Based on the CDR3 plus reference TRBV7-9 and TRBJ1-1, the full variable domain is DTGVSQNPRHKITKRGQNVTFRCDPISEHNRLYWYRQTLGQGPEFLTYFQNEAQLEKSRLLSDRFSAERPKGSFSTLEIQRTEQGDSAMYLCASSFTGVYTEAFFGQGTRLTVV.

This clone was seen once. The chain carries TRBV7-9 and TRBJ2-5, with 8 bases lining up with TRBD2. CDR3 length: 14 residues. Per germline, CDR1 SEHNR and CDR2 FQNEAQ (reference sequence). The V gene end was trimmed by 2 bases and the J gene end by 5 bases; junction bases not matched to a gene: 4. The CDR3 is CASSLSGGTETQYF. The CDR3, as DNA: TGTGCCAGCAGCTTATCGGGGGGGACGGAGACCCAGTACTTC.

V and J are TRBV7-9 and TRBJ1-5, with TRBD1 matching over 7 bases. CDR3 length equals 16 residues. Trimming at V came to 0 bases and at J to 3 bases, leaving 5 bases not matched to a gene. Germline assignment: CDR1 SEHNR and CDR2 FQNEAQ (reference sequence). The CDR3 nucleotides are TGTGCCAGCAGCTTAGCTCGACAGGGCTACAATCAGCCCCAGCATTTT. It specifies CASSLARQGYNQPQHF.

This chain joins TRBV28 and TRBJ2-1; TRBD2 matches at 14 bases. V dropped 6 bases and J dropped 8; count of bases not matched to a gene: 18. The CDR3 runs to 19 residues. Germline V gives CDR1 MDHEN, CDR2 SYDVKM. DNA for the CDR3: TGTGCCAGCAGCGGAGGACTAGGGACTAGCGGGAGTAGGAAATATGAGCAGTTCTTC. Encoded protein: CASSGGLGTSGSRKYEQFF.

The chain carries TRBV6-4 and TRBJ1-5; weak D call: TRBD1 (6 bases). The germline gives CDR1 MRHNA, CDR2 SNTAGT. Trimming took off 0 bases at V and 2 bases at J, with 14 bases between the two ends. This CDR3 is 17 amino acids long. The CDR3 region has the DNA TGTGCCAGCAGTGACTCGAAGACAGGCCTCGGCAATCAGCCCCAGCATTTT. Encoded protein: CASSDSKTGLGNQPQHF.

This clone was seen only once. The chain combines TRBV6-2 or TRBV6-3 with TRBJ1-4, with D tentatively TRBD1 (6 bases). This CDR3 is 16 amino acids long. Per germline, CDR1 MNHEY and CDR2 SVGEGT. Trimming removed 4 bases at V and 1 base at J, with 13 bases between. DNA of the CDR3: TGTGCCAGCAGTTTGCGGGGGCGGGGAACTAATGAAAAACTGTTTTTT. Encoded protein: CASSLRGRGTNEKLFF.

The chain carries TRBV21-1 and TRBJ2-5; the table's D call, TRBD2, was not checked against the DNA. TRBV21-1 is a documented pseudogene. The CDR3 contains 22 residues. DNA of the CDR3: TGTGCCAGCAGCAAAAGACACCACGCCGGGACTAGCGGGGGGACGTTCGGGCAGACCCAGTACTTC. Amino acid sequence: CASSKRHHAGTSGGTFGQTQYF.

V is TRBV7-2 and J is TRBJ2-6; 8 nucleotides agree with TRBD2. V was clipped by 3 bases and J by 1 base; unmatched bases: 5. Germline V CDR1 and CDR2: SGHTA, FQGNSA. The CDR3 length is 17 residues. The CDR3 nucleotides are TGTGCCAGCAGCTTGACAGCGGGAGTGTCTGGGGCCAACGTCCTGACTTTC. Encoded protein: CASSLTAGVSGANVLTF.